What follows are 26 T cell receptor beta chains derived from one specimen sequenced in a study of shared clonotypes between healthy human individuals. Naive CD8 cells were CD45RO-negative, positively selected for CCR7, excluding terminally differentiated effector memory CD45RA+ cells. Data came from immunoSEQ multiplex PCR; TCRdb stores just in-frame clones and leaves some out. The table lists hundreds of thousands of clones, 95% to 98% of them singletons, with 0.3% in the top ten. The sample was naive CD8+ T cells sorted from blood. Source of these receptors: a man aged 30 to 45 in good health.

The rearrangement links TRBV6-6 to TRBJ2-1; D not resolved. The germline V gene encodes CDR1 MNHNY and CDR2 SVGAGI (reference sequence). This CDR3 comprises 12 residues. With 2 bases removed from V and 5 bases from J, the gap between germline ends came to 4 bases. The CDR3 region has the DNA TGTGCCAGCAGTTACGCCGACAATGAGCAGTTCTTC. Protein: CASSYADNEQFF.

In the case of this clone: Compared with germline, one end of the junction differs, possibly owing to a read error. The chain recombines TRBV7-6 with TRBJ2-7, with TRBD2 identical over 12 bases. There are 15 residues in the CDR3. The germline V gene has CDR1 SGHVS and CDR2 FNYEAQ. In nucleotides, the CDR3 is TGTGCCAGCAGCCTAGCGGGAGGGCCCTCCGACGAGCAGTACTTC. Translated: CASSLAGGPSDEQYF.

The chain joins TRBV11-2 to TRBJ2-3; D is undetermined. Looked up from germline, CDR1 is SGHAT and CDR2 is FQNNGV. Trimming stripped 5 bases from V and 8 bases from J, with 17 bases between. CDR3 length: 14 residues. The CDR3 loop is CASSAPGGPGTQYF. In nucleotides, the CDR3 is TGTGCCAGCAGCGCCCCGGGTGGGCCCGGTACGCAGTATTTT.

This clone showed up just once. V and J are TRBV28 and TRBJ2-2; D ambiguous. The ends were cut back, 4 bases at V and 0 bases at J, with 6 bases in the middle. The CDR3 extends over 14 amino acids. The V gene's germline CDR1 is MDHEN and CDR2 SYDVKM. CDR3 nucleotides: TGTGCCAGCAGTTCGGACCCGAACACCGGGGAGCTGTTTTTT. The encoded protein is CASSSDPNTGELFF.

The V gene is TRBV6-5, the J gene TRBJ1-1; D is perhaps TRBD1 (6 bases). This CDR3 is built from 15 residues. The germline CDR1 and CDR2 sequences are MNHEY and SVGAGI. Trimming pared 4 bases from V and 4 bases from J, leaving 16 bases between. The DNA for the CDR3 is TGTGCCAGCAGTTCTCGCAGGGGTGGGTCCACTGAAGCTTTCTTT. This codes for CASSSRRGGSTEAFF.

The CDR3 DNA is TGTGCCAGCACCAGGGCAGGAACGTACGAGCAGTACTTC. This translates into CASTRAGTYEQYF. The chain has TRBV2 and TRBJ2-7; D possibly corresponds to TRBD1 (5 bases). Germline V gene sequence: CDR1 SNHLY, CDR2 FYNNEI. The CDR3 totals 13 residues. The ends were cut back, 7 bases at V and 4 bases at J, with 14 bases in the middle. Variable domain in full (rest from reference TRBV2 and TRBJ2-7): EPEVTQTPSHQVTQMGQEVILRCVPISNHLYFYWYRQILGQKVEFLVSFYNNEISEKSEIFDDQFSVERPDGSNFTLKIRSTKLEDSAMYFCASTRAGTYEQYFGPGTRLTVT.

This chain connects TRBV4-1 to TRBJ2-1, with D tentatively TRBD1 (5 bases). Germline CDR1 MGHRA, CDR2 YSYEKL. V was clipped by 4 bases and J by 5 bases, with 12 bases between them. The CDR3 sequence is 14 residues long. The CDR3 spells CASSLGEGDNEQFF. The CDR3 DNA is TGCGCCAGCAGCCTAGGAGAAGGGGACAATGAGCAGTTCTTC.

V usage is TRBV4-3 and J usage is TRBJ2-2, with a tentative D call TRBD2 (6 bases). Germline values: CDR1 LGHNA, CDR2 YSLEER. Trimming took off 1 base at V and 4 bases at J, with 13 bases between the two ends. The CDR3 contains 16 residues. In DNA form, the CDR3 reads TGCGCCAGCAGCCAAGCCTTACGGGGGAGCACCGGGGAGCTGTTTTTT. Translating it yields CASSQALRGSTGELFF.

CDR3 DNA: TGTGCCAGCAGCCGCAGGGGGATAGCGGGAGAGCGAAACACCGGGGAGCTGTTTTTT. Translation: CASSRRGIAGERNTGELFF. V gene TRBV7-9 combines with J gene TRBJ2-2; 9 nucleotides match TRBD2. V dropped 5 bases and J dropped 2; count of bases not matched to a gene: 15. The length of the CDR3 is 19 residues. Per the germline V gene, CDR1 is SEHNR and CDR2 is FQNEAQ (reference sequence).

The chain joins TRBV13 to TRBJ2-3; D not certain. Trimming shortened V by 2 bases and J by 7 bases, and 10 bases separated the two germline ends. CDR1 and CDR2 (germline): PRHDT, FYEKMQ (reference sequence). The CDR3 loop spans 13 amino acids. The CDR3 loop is CASSLKADNTQYF. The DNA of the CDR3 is TGTGCCAGCAGCTTAAAGGCAGATAATACGCAGTATTTT.

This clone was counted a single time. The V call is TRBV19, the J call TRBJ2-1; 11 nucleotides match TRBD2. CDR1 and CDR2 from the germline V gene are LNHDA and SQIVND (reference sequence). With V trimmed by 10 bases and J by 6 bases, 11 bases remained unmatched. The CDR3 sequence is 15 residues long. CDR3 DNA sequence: TGTGCCACCGGCGTGAGGCTAGCGGGAGGCAATGAGCAGTTCTTC. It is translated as CATGVRLAGGNEQFF.

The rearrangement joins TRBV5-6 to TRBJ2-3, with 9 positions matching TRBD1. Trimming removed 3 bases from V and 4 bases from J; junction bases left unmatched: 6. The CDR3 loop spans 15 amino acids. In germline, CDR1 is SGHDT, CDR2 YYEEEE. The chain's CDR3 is CASSYGTGLADTQYF. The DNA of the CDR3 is TGTGCCAGCAGCTATGGGACAGGGTTGGCAGATACGCAGTATTTT.

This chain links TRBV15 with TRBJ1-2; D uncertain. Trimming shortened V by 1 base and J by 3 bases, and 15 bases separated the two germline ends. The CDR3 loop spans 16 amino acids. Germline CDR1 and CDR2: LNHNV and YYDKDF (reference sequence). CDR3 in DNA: TGTGCCACCAGCAGAGCAATTCGGGGTATAGACTATGGCTACACCTTC. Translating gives CATSRAIRGIDYGYTF.

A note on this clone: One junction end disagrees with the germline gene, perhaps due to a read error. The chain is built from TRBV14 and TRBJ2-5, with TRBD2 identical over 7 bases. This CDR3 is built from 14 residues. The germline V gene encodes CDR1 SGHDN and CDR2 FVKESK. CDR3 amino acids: CASSRLAEQEIQYF. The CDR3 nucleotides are TGTGCCAGCAGTCGACTAGCTGAACAAGAGATCCAGTACTTC.

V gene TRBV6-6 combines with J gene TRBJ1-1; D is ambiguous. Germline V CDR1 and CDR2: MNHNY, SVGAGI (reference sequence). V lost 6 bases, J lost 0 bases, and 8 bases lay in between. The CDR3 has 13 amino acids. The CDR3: CASREHLNTEAFF. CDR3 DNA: TGTGCCAGCAGAGAGCACTTGAACACTGAAGCTTTCTTT.

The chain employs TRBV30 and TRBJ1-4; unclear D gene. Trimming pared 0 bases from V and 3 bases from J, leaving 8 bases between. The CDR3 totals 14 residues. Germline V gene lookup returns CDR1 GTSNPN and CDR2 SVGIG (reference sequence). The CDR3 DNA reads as TGTGCCTGGAGTGTCCTGGACCCTAATGAAAAACTGTTTTTT. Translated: CAWSVLDPNEKLFF.

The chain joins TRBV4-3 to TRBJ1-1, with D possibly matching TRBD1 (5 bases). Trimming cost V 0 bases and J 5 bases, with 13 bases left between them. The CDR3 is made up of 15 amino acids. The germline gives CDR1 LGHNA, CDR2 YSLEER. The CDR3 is CASSQDRGGRTEAFF. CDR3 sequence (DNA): TGCGCCAGCAGCCAAGATCGGGGGGGTCGGACTGAAGCTTTCTTT.

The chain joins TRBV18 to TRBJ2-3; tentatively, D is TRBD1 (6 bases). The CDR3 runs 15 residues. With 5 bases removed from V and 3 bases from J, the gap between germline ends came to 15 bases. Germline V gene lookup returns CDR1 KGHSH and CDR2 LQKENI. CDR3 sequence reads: CASSAGAITTDTQYF. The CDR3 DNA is TGTGCCAGCTCAGCAGGGGCTATTACAACAGATACGCAGTATTTT.

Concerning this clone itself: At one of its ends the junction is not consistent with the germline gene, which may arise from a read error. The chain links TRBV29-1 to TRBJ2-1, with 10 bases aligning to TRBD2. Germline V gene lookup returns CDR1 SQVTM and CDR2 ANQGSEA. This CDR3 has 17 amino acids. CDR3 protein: CSIDNSGRLPSYNEQFF. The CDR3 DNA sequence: TGCAGCATTGACAATAGCGGGAGGCTCCCTTCCTACAATGAGCAGTTCTTC.

The CDR3 DNA is TGTGCCAGCAGTACGGGTGGCAATGAAGCTTTCTTT. This translates into CASSTGGNEAFF. J is TRBJ1-1 and V is TRBV25-1; D is unresolved. V was cut by 5 bases and J by 7 bases, with 11 bases left in between. Looked up from germline, CDR1 is MGHDK and CDR2 is SYGVNS. The CDR3 is made up of 12 amino acids.

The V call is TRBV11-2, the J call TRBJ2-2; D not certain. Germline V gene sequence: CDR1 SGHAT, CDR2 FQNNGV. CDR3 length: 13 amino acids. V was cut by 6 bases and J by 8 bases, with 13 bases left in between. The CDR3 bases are TGTGCCAGCAGAGCGAATTTAGGGGGGGAGCTGTTTTTT. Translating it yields CASRANLGGELFF.

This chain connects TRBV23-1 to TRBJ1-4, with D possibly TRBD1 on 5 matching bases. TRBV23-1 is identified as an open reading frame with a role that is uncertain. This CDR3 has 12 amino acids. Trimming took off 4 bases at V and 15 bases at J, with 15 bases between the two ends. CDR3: CASSRSEGGVFF. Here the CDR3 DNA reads TGCGCCAGCAGTCGCTCGGAGGGAGGGGTGTTTTTT.

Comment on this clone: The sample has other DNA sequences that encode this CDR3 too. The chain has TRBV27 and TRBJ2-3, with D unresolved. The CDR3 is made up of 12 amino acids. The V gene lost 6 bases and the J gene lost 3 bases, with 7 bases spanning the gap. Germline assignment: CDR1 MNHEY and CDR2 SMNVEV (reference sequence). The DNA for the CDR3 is TGTGCCAGCAGCCGGCCGACAGATACGCAGTATTTT. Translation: CASSRPTDTQYF.

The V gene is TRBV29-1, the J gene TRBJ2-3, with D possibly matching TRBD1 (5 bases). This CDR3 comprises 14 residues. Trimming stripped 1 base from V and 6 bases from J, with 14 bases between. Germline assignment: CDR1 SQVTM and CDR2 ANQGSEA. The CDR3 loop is CSVEGQGDGDTQYF. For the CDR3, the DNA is TGCAGCGTTGAAGGCCAGGGTGATGGGGATACGCAGTATTTT.

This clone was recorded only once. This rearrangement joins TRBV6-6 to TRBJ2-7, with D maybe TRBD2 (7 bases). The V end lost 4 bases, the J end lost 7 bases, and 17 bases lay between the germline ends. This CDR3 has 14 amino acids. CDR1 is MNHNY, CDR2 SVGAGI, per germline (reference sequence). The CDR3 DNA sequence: TGTGCCAGCAGTTCTAGCGGACAGTCGGGTGAGCAGTACTTC. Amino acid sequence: CASSSSGQSGEQYF.

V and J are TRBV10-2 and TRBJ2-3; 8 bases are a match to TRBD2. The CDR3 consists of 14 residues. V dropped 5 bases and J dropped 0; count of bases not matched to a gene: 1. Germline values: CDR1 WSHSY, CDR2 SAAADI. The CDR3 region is CASSPSGSTDTQYF. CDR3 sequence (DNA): TGCGCCAGCAGTCCTAGCGGGAGCACAGATACGCAGTATTTT.